This T cell receptor (beta chain) is drawn from a study of CD8 T cells in Susac syndrome. While CD8+ and CD4+ T cells were isolated negatively, TEMRA cells were enriched by FACS. As regards this clonotype: One junction end disagrees with the germline gene, perhaps due to a read error.

Reverse transcription of roughly 0.5 to 1 ug RNA used random hexamers. immunoSEQ multiplex PCR amplified TCR beta CDR3 across 54 Vbeta, 13 Jbeta. Each CDR3 protein gets one entry after TCRdb re-called the immunoSEQ multiplex PCR reads with MiXCR. The table includes over 15,000 distinct CDR3 sequences, approximately 95% detected once. The CDR3 runs to 12 residues. CDR1 is SGHRS, CDR2 YFSETQ, per germline. The sequence came from a human donor in good health. This chain connects TRBV5-1 to TRBJ1-1, with D unclear. Sequencing input: CD8+ T cells from PBMCs. CDR3 residues: CASRETGTEVFF. The DNA for the CDR3 is TGCGCCAGCAGGGAGACGGGAACTGAAGTTTTCTTT.